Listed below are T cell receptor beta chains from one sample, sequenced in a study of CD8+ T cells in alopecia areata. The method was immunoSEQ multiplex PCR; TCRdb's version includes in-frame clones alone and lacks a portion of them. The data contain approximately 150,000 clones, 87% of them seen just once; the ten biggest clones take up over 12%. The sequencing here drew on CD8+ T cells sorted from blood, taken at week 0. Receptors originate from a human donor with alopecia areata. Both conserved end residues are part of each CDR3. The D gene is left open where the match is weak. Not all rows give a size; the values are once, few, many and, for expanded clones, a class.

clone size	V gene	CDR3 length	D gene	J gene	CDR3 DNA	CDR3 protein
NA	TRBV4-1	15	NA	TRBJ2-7	TGCGCCAGCAGCCCCCTACGAGGGGGTTCTTACGAGCAGTACTTC	CASSPLRGGSYEQYF
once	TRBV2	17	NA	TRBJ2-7	TGTGCCAGCAGACTAGAGGGACGGGACACGTACGTTGGCGAGCAGTACTTC	CASRLEGRDTYVGEQYF
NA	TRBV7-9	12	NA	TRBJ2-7	TGTGCCTGCAGCTTTTCGCCCTACGAGCAGTACTTC	CACSFSPYEQYF
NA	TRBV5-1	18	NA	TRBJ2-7	TGCGCCAGCAGCTTGAAAAAAAGCGGGACAGGTGATCCCTACGAGCAGTACTTC	CASSLKKSGTGDPYEQYF
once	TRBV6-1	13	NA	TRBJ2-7	TGTGCCAGCAGTGTTAAAGGGACCTACGAGCAGTACTTC	CASSVKGTYEQYF
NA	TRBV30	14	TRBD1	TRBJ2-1	TGTGCCTGGAGCCTTGGACAGGGGAAGGATGAGCAGTTCTTC	CAWSLGQGKDEQFF
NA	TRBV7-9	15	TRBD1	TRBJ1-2	TGTGCCAGCAGCCGGACAGGGGAGACGCCCTATGGCTACACCTTC	CASSRTGETPYGYTF
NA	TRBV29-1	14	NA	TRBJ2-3	TGCAGCGGCTGGCGGCTTACTAGCACAGATACGCAGTATTTT	CSGWRLTSTDTQYF
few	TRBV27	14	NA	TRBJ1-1	TGTGCCAGCAAGACTCGCGGGACCTACACTGAAGCTTTCTTT	CASKTRGTYTEAFF
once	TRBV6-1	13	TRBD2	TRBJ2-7	TGTGCCAGCAGTTCGATACTAGCGGGAGAGACGAACTTC	CASSSILAGETNF
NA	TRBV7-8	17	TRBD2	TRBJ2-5	TGTGCCAGCAGCCCAGGACTAGCGGAGACTATTCAAGAGACCCAGTACTTC	CASSPGLAETIQETQYF
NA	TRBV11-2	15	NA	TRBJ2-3	TGTGCCAGCAGCCCCGGGGCCGTTGTCACAGATACGCAGTATTTT	CASSPGAVVTDTQYF
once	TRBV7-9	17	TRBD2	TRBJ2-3	TGTGCCAGCAGCTTAGACTGGGGGGGTGCTAGCACAGATACGCAGTATTTT	CASSLDWGGASTDTQYF
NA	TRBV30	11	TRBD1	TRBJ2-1	TGTGCCTGGAGTGAGGGACAGGAGCAGTTCTTC	CAWSEGQEQFF
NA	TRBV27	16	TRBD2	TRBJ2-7	TGTGCCAGCAGTTTAAGTGGGACTAGCTCACTCTACGAGCAGTACTTC	CASSLSGTSSLYEQYF
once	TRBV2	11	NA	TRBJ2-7	TGTGCCAGCAGGGAACCGGGCGAGCAGTACTTC	CASREPGEQYF
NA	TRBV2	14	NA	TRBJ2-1	TGTGCCAGCAGTGAACAGAGATCCTACAATGAGCAGTTCTTC	CASSEQRSYNEQFF
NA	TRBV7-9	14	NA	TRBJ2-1	TGTGCCAGCAGCTTGGGAAGCTCCTACAATGAGCAGTTCTTC	CASSLGSSYNEQFF
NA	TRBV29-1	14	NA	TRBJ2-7	TGCAGCGTTTCGCTGCCATTGGATCTCCACGAGCAGTACTTC	CSVSLPLDLHEQYF
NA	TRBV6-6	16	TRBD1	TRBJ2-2	TGTGCCAGCAGTTATATGGACAGGGGTGGCACCGGGGAGCTGTTTTTT	CASSYMDRGGTGELFF
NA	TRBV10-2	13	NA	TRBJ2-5	TGCGCCAGCAGAGTGGCGGATCAAGAGACCCAGTACTTC	CASRVADQETQYF
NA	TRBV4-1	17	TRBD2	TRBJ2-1	TGCGCCAGCAGCCAAGATCGGACTAGCGGACTGTACAATGAGCAGTTCTTC	CASSQDRTSGLYNEQFF